This TCR beta chain was sequenced for a study of control samples from healthy donors and cancer patients. This CDR3 has 18 amino acids. With V trimmed by 3 bases and J by 7 bases, 15 bases remained unmatched. Germline V gives CDR1 SEHNR, CDR2 FQNEAQ (reference sequence). The repertoire was sequenced with immunoSEQ multiplex PCR; TCRdb's copy has only in-frame clones and lacks some. The repertoire holds about 130,000 clones, 90% seen once, with almost 2.5% in the top ten. The TCR originated in a young man in good health. The chain links TRBV7-9 to TRBJ2-1, with 10 bases that match TRBD2. Input material: blood. In DNA, the CDR3 is TGTGCCAGCAGCTTTAGCGGGGGGTTCCTGATGGGGAGGAATGAGCAGTTCTTC. Its translation: CASSFSGGFLMGRNEQFF.